These 28 T cell receptor beta chains share one sample of origin, sequenced in a study of T cells in Graves' hyperthyroidism and ophthalmopathy. Amplified TCR beta CDR3 regions came from RNA transcripts. With the HTBI primer set, the TCR CDR3 went through a first round of RT-PCR. MiXCR, applied by TCRdb to the multiplex PCR reads, yields one record per CDR3 protein. The sample has under 350,000 distinct CDR3 sequences; roughly 18% are singletons. Sequencing was performed on blood. Every receptor here comes from a woman aged 50 to 60 with Graves' hyperthyroidism.

As to this clonotype: One junction end does not reproduce the germline sequence, and a read error may be involved. This rearrangement joins TRBV5-1 to TRBJ2-1; D is possibly TRBD2 (6 bases). This CDR3 contains 15 residues. Germline values: CDR1 SGHRS, CDR2 YFSETQ. The CDR3 DNA is TGTGCCAGCAGCTTTGGTAGCGGCTCCTACAATGAGCAGTTCTTC. This translates into CASSFGSGSYNEQFF.

This clonotype was recorded once. The genes are TRBV29-1 and TRBJ1-6; D is unclear. Germline CDR1 and CDR2: SQVTM and ANQGSEA. This CDR3 is built from 14 residues. V lost 0 bases, J lost 6 bases, and 9 bases lay in between. The CDR3, as DNA: TGCAGCGTTGAAGAAGAGGGTCCTAATTCACCCCTCCACTTT. Protein product: CSVEEEGPNSPLHF. The full variable domain, in which reference TRBV29-1 and TRBJ1-6 provide the parts outside the CDR3, is SAVISQKPSRDICQRGTSLTIQCQVDSQVTMMFWYRQQPGQSLTLIATANQGSEATYESGFVIDKFPISRPNLTFSTLTVSNMSPEDSSIYLCSVEEEGPNSPLHFGNGTRLTVT.

The sample holds a few counts of this clonotype. CDR3 coding DNA: TGTGCCAGCAGCCAGTCGGGACAGGGGTATGGCTACACCTTC. Its protein is CASSQSGQGYGYTF. This chain joins TRBV7-3 and TRBJ1-2, with 10 nucleotides matching TRBD1. CDR3 length: 14 amino acids. The J segment lost 5 bases and the V segment lost 5 bases, leaving 5 bases of the junction unmatched. The germline gives CDR1 SGHTA, CDR2 FQGTGA. Combining the CDR3 with reference TRBV7-3 and TRBJ1-2 gives the whole variable domain GAGVSQTPSNKVTEKGKYVELRCDPISGHTALYWYRQSLGQGPEFLIYFQGTGAADDSGLPNDRFFAVRPEGSVSTLKIQRTERGDSAVYLCASSQSGQGYGYTFGSGTRLTVV.

In DNA, the CDR3 is TGCGCCAGCACCCTAAACCCCGGAGAGACCCAGTACTTC. It yields the protein CASTLNPGETQYF. This rearrangement joins TRBV5-1 to TRBJ2-5; D is uncertain. CDR1 is SGHRS and CDR2 is YFSETQ in the germline V gene. V was cut by 6 bases and J by 4 bases, with 13 bases left in between. This CDR3 contains 13 residues.

This clonotype showed up just a few times. This may stem from a read error, because a much larger clone lies one nucleotide away. No conserved phenylalanine or tryptophan ends this CDR3, so it is likely a read error. This chain links TRBV30 with TRBJ1-2, with D hard to call. With 0 bases removed from V and 0 bases from J, the gap between germline ends came to 11 bases. The germline gives CDR1 GTSNPN, CDR2 SVGIG (reference sequence). The CDR3 spans 15 residues. CDR3 loop: CAWSVRQASNYGYTL. CDR3 coding DNA: TGTGCCTGGAGTGTACGGCAGGCTTCTAACTATGGCTACACCCTC.

This clonotype was counted only a few times. The rearrangement links TRBV5-1 to TRBJ2-6; perhaps D is TRBD1 or TRBD2 (5 bases each). The CDR3 sequence is 16 residues long. Germline CDR1 and CDR2: SGHRS and YFSETQ. Between the trimmed V and J ends, which lost 0 bases and 2 bases, there was a span of 9 bases. CDR3 sequence (DNA): TGCGCCAGCAGCTTGGATTCGGGACCTGGGGCCAACGTCCTGACTTTC. This encodes CASSLDSGPGANVLTF.

This clonotype was counted ten times or more. The chain recombines TRBV11-1 with TRBJ2-7, with 8 bases that match TRBD2. Germline values: CDR1 SGHAT, CDR2 FQDESV (reference sequence). V lost 2 bases, J lost 3 bases, and 12 bases stayed unmatched. The CDR3 contains 17 residues. The CDR3 region has the DNA TGTGCCAGCAGCTTAAATTCTGCGGGAGGTCGAAGCTACGAGCAGTACTTC. It codes for CASSLNSAGGRSYEQYF.

This clonotype has a count of ten or more. The chain is built from TRBV2 and TRBJ2-5, with TRBD1 as a possible D gene (5 bases). This CDR3 is 15 amino acids long. CDR1 is SNHLY and CDR2 is FYNNEI in the germline V gene. Trimming took off 11 bases at V and 2 bases at J, with 21 bases between the two ends. Here the CDR3 reads CAGALARGLQETQYF. The CDR3 nucleotides read TGTGCCGGCGCCCTCGCTAGGGGCCTTCAAGAGACCCAGTACTTC.

This clonotype was seen ten or more times. Here the CDR3 reads CASSDAGDSRSSYEQYF. The CDR3 bases are TGTGCCAGCAGTGACGCAGGGGATTCGCGTAGCTCCTACGAGCAGTACTTC. The V gene is TRBV2, the J gene TRBJ2-7; a possible D gene is TRBD1 (6 bases). The CDR3 loop spans 17 amino acids. Per the germline V gene, CDR1 is SNHLY and CDR2 is FYNNEI. Trimming took off 3 bases at V and 0 bases at J, with 18 bases between the two ends.

For this clonotype: This may stem from a read error, because a much larger clone lies one nucleotide away. The rearrangement links TRBV28 to TRBJ2-7; D remains unclear. The CDR3 contains 13 residues. CDR1 is MDHEN and CDR2 is SYDVKM in the germline V gene. The CDR3 DNA reads as TGTGCCAGCAGTGTGGGCCACACCTACGACCAGTACTTC. The encoded protein is CASSVGHTYDQYF.

This clonotype occurred a few times. The rearrangement links TRBV3-1 to TRBJ1-3, with D hard to call. The germline gives CDR1 LGHDT, CDR2 YNNKEL (reference sequence). This CDR3 has 13 amino acids. Trimming left V 4 bases short and J 0 bases short, with 4 bases between. Here the CDR3 DNA reads TGTGCCAGCAGCCCACGCTCTGGAAACACCATATATTTT. It codes for CASSPRSGNTIYF.

There are a few counts of this clonotype. The chain couples TRBV14 to TRBJ2-1; D uncertain. Germline assignment: CDR1 SGHDN and CDR2 FVKESK. The V and J ends lost 0 bases and 3 bases respectively, with 12 bases between them. This CDR3 is built from 16 residues. CDR3 bases: TGTGCCAGCAGCCAAGATTCGGGCCTTAGCTACAATGAGCAGTTCTTC. Its translation: CASSQDSGLSYNEQFF.

The rearrangement joins TRBV5-1 to TRBJ1-5; 8 bases line up with TRBD1. Germline V lookup: CDR1 SGHRS, CDR2 YFSETQ. V lost 0 bases, J lost 4 bases, and 3 bases stayed unmatched. This CDR3 comprises 15 residues. CDR3 DNA sequence: TGCGCCAGCAGCTTGGGGACAGGGAGGAATCAGCCCCAGCATTTT. Protein sequence: CASSLGTGRNQPQHF.

This clonotype was seen at least ten times. The chain links TRBV2 to TRBJ2-5; possible D gene TRBD2, 5 bases. The length of the CDR3 is 16 residues. V was clipped by 1 base and J by 2 bases, with 14 bases between them. CDR1 is SNHLY and CDR2 is FYNNEI in the germline V gene. DNA of the CDR3: TGTGCCAGCAGTGAAGTGGACTTCTCTCCGCAAGAGACCCAGTACTTC. Its protein product is CASSEVDFSPQETQYF.

This clonotype has ten or more counts. This chain links TRBV6-6 with TRBJ2-3; 10 bases align to TRBD1. The trim removed 2 bases at V and 1 base at J, leaving 0 bases unmatched. The CDR3 contains 15 residues. The germline V gene has CDR1 MNHNY and CDR2 SVGAGI (reference sequence). The CDR3 region has the DNA TGTGCCAGCAGTTACGGGACAGGGGGCACAGATACGCAGTATTTT. Amino acids: CASSYGTGGTDTQYF.

This clonotype was picked up a small number of times. The chain joins TRBV12-3 or TRBV12-4 to TRBJ1-1; D remains ambiguous. CDR3 length: 11 residues. Deletions cut 7 bases from V and 2 bases from J, with 5 bases between. CDR3 sequence reads: CASMINTEAFF. The CDR3 DNA reads as TGTGCCAGCATGATAAACACTGAAGCTTTCTTT.

Ten or more counts support this clonotype. This sequence joins TRBV20-1 and TRBJ2-4; TRBD1 might be the D (5 bases). Trimming took off 5 bases at V and 8 bases at J, with 10 bases between the two ends. The germline V gene has CDR1 DFQATT and CDR2 SNEGSKA (reference sequence). There are 11 residues in the CDR3. CDR3 protein: CSAGAQDIQYF. The DNA for the CDR3 is TGCAGTGCTGGGGCCCAGGACATTCAGTACTTC.

This clonotype occurred many times. The rearrangement joins TRBV7-2 to TRBJ2-1, with 7 bases lining up with TRBD2. V shed 3 bases, J shed 3 bases, and the junction held 2 bases outside the gene matches. Germline V gene data show CDR1 as SGHTA and CDR2 as FQGNSA. The CDR3 has 14 amino acids. For the CDR3, the DNA is TGTGCCAGCAGCTTCCTAGCGGACTACAATGAGCAGTTCTTC. It translates to CASSFLADYNEQFF.

The chain links TRBV19 to TRBJ1-2, with 12 positions matching TRBD1. Germline CDR1 LNHDA, CDR2 SQIVND (reference sequence). Trimming cost V 6 bases and J 6 bases; bases outside gene matches: 5. This CDR3 contains 14 residues. The CDR3 DNA is TGTGCCAGTAGCGGGGACAGGGGGCTGAATGGCTACACCTTC. It encodes CASSGDRGLNGYTF.

The chain couples TRBV29-1 to TRBJ2-5; 16 positions match TRBD2. The CDR3 spans 15 residues. Germline V lookup: CDR1 SQVTM, CDR2 ANQGSEA. V trimming: 8 bases; J trimming: 9 bases; junction bases outside the gene matches: 12. The CDR3 here is CSIPGTSGRAEAQYF. The CDR3 DNA follows: TGCAGCATACCTGGGACTAGCGGGAGGGCCGAGGCCCAGTACTTC.

This clonotype was found many times. The chain is built from TRBV28 and TRBJ2-3, with 7 bases identical to TRBD2. Germline V lookup: CDR1 MDHEN, CDR2 SYDVKM. CDR3 length: 16 amino acids. Trimming removed 6 bases from V and 3 bases from J; junction bases left unmatched: 12. CDR3 coding DNA: TGTGCCAGCAGCCCTTCCGGCGGGGGACGGACAGATACGCAGTATTTT. It yields the protein CASSPSGGGRTDTQYF.

To note about this clonotype: One junction end does not reproduce the germline sequence, and a read error may be involved. This rearrangement joins TRBV20-1 to TRBJ1-1; D might be TRBD1 (5 bases). Germline CDR1 is DFQATT and CDR2 is SNEGSKA (reference sequence). CDR3 size: 13 residues. The CDR3 DNA sequence: TGCAGTGCTAGAGGCGCAGGGAACACTGAAACTTTCTTT. Translation gives CSARGAGNTETFF.

This clonotype was counted many times. The chain couples TRBV7-9 to TRBJ2-1; the D call may be TRBD1 or TRBD2 (5 bases each). There are 12 residues in the CDR3. CDR1 is SEHNR and CDR2 is FQNEAQ in the germline V gene (reference sequence). V was shortened by 7 bases and J by 6 bases, with 10 bases between the two germline ends. The CDR3 DNA reads as TGTGCCAGCATCGGGGCCCTCAATGAGCAGTTCTTC. Amino acids: CASIGALNEQFF.

The sample holds many counts of this clonotype. This chain joins TRBV2 and TRBJ2-5, with 7 bases that match TRBD2. J gave up 0 bases and V 11 bases, and 3 bases lay outside the gene matches. This CDR3 is 12 amino acids long. Per the germline V gene, CDR1 is SNHLY and CDR2 is FYNNEI. CDR3 DNA sequence: TGTGCCGGGGGACTACACCAAGAGACCCAGTACTTC. It yields the protein CAGGLHQETQYF.

The sample holds many counts of this clonotype. The gene calls are TRBV6-1 and TRBJ1-6; TRBD1 matches at 8 bases. CDR1 is MNHNS, CDR2 SASEGT, per germline. The length of the CDR3 is 15 residues. V was pared by 3 bases and J by 6 bases, with 4 bases of the junction left unmatched. The CDR3 DNA reads TGTGCCAGCAGTGACATTGGACAGGGTAATTCACCCCTCCACTTT. It encodes CASSDIGQGNSPLHF.

The J gene is TRBJ2-7, the V gene TRBV4-2, with 14 bases aligning to TRBD2. The CDR3 has 16 amino acids. J lost 6 bases, V lost 3 bases, and 7 bases had no gene match. Per germline, CDR1 LGHNA and CDR2 YNFKEQ. The CDR3 region is CASSQGTSGSGGEQYF. CDR3 in DNA: TGTGCCAGCAGCCAGGGGACTAGCGGGAGTGGTGGCGAGCAGTACTTC.

The chain couples TRBV19 to TRBJ2-2; 11 positions match TRBD2. The V gene's germline CDR1 is LNHDA and CDR2 SQIVND (reference sequence). V lost 9 bases, J lost 5 bases, and 8 bases stayed unmatched. This CDR3 has 15 amino acids. CDR3 nucleotides: TGTGCCAGCCGCAGGGGACTAGCGGCAACCGGGGAGCTGTTTTTT. The encoded protein is CASRRGLAATGELFF. Looking up the rest from reference TRBV19 and TRBJ2-2 gives the full variable domain: DGGITQSPKYLFRKEGQNVTLSCEQNLNHDAMYWYRQDPGQGLRLIYYSQIVNDFQKGDIAEGYSVSREKKESFPLTVTSAQKNPTAFYLCASRRGLAATGELFFGEGSRLTVL.

The gene calls are TRBV2 and TRBJ2-3, with 11 bases lining up with TRBD2. With V trimmed by 4 bases and J by 4 bases, 4 bases remained unmatched. The length of the CDR3 is 15 residues. The V gene's germline CDR1 is SNHLY and CDR2 FYNNEI. The CDR3, as DNA: TGTGCCAGCAGTGGGCTAGCGGGGGGCCCAGATACGCAGTATTTT. It encodes CASSGLAGGPDTQYF.